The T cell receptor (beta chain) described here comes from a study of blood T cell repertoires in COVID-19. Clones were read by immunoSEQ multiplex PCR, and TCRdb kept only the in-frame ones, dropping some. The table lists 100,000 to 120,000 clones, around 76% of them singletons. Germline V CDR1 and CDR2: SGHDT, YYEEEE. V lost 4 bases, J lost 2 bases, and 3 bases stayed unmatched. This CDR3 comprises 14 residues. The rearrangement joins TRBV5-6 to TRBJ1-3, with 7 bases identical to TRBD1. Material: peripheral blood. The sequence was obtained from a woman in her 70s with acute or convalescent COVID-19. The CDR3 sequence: CASSQQGTGNTIYF. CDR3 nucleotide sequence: TGTGCCAGCAGCCAACAGGGGACTGGAAACACCATATATTTT.